These T cell receptor beta chains were read from a single sample in a study of blood T cell repertoires in COVID-19. The repertoire was sequenced with immunoSEQ multiplex PCR; TCRdb's copy has only in-frame clones and lacks some. The sample carries roughly 75,000 clones, around 80% recorded once. Sequences were obtained from peripheral blood. The origin of the receptors is a man aged 45-60 years with acute or convalescent COVID-19. Each CDR3 is given with its conserved first and last residue. The order of the fields is J gene, CDR3 length, D gene, clone size, V gene, CDR3 protein, CDR3 DNA. D genes are given only for firm matches. Not all rows give a size; the values are once, few, many and, for expanded clones, a class.

j_call: TRBJ2-1
cdr3_length: 17
d_call: TRBD2
clone_size: .
v_call: TRBV19
cdr3_aa: CASSIGLAGGPGREQFF
cdr3_nt: TGTGCCAGTAGTATTGGACTAGCGGGAGGGCCAGGTCGCGAGCAGTTCTTC

j_call: TRBJ2-5
cdr3_length: 15
d_call: TRBD1
clone_size: .
v_call: TRBV14
cdr3_aa: CASSQARGLQETQYF
cdr3_nt: TGTGCCAGCAGCCAAGCAAGGGGGCTACAAGAGACCCAGTACTTC

j_call: TRBJ2-3
cdr3_length: 15
d_call: .
clone_size: .
v_call: TRBV19
cdr3_aa: CASSIGTGRTDTQYF
cdr3_nt: TGTGCCAGTAGTATCGGTACAGGGCGCACAGATACGCAGTATTTT

j_call: TRBJ2-2
cdr3_length: 17
d_call: .
clone_size: .
v_call: TRBV3-1/TRBV3-2
cdr3_aa: CASSQDRARANTGELFF
cdr3_nt: TGTGCCAGCAGCCAAGATAGGGCCAGGGCGAACACCGGGGAGCTGTTTTTT

j_call: TRBJ1-2
cdr3_length: 13
d_call: .
clone_size: .
v_call: TRBV6-5
cdr3_aa: CASSLTAGYGYTF
cdr3_nt: TGTGCCAGCAGTCTGACAGCTGGATATGGCTACACCTTC

j_call: TRBJ1-2
cdr3_length: 14
d_call: TRBD1
clone_size: .
v_call: TRBV3-1/TRBV3-2
cdr3_aa: CASSLGQGDYGYTF
cdr3_nt: TGTGCCAGCAGCCTGGGACAGGGGGACTATGGCTACACCTTC

j_call: TRBJ1-4
cdr3_length: 14
d_call: .
clone_size: .
v_call: TRBV7-2
cdr3_aa: CASSLSPDIEKLFF
cdr3_nt: TGTGCCAGCAGCTTATCTCCCGACATTGAAAAACTGTTTTTT

j_call: TRBJ2-7
cdr3_length: 14
d_call: .
clone_size: .
v_call: TRBV7-8
cdr3_aa: CASENRKSSYEQYF
cdr3_nt: TGTGCCAGCGAAAACAGAAAGAGCTCCTACGAGCAGTACTTC

j_call: TRBJ2-5
cdr3_length: 15
d_call: .
clone_size: .
v_call: TRBV7-3
cdr3_aa: CASSFMGRREETQYF
cdr3_nt: TGTGCCAGCAGCTTCATGGGGCGCAGGGAAGAGACCCAGTACTTC

j_call: TRBJ1-3
cdr3_length: 15
d_call: TRBD1
clone_size: .
v_call: TRBV7-9
cdr3_aa: CASSSRDSSGNTIYF
cdr3_nt: TGTGCCAGCAGCTCTAGGGACAGCTCTGGAAACACCATATATTTT

j_call: TRBJ2-2
cdr3_length: 15
d_call: .
clone_size: .
v_call: TRBV27
cdr3_aa: CATRRSGANTGELFF
cdr3_nt: TGTGCCACCCGCAGGAGCGGAGCGAACACCGGGGAGCTGTTTTTT

j_call: TRBJ2-3
cdr3_length: 16
d_call: .
clone_size: .
v_call: TRBV28
cdr3_aa: CASSSPGLPSADTQYF
cdr3_nt: TGTGCCAGCAGTTCCCCGGGACTCCCGAGCGCAGATACGCAGTATTTT

j_call: TRBJ2-1
cdr3_length: 13
d_call: .
clone_size: .
v_call: TRBV15
cdr3_aa: CATSTRDRPLIFF
cdr3_nt: TGTGCCACCAGCACCAGAGACAGGCCCCTAATCTTCTTC

j_call: TRBJ2-3
cdr3_length: 14
d_call: TRBD1
clone_size: .
v_call: TRBV11-3
cdr3_aa: CASSPRGQTDTQYF
cdr3_nt: TGTGCCAGCAGCCCAAGGGGGCAGACAGATACGCAGTATTTT

j_call: TRBJ1-4
cdr3_length: 14
d_call: .
clone_size: .
v_call: TRBV5-8
cdr3_aa: CASSFRGVQEKLFF
cdr3_nt: TGTGCCAGCAGCTTCAGGGGAGTTCAAGAAAAACTGTTTTTT

j_call: TRBJ1-2
cdr3_length: 13
d_call: .
clone_size: .
v_call: TRBV6-5
cdr3_aa: CASKPLTVYGYTF
cdr3_nt: TGTGCCAGCAAACCCCTAACAGTTTATGGCTACACCTTC

j_call: TRBJ2-2
cdr3_length: 16
d_call: TRBD2
clone_size: .
v_call: TRBV19
cdr3_aa: CASRSGLAGYTGELFF
cdr3_nt: TGTGCCAGTAGATCCGGACTAGCGGGGTACACCGGGGAGCTGTTTTTT

j_call: TRBJ1-1
cdr3_length: 13
d_call: .
clone_size: .
v_call: TRBV10-3
cdr3_aa: CAITSGPNTEAFF
cdr3_nt: TGTGCCATCACTTCAGGGCCGAACACTGAAGCTTTCTTT

j_call: TRBJ2-1
cdr3_length: 12
d_call: .
clone_size: .
v_call: TRBV6-2/TRBV6-3
cdr3_aa: CASSFGGNEQFF
cdr3_nt: TGTGCCAGCAGTTTCGGCGGCAATGAGCAGTTCTTC

j_call: TRBJ2-7
cdr3_length: 16
d_call: .
clone_size: few
v_call: TRBV6-1
cdr3_aa: CASSEDLAGTPLEQYF
cdr3_nt: TGTGCCAGCAGTGAAGACTTAGCCGGGACTCCGTTAGAGCAGTACTTC

j_call: TRBJ2-1
cdr3_length: 14
d_call: .
clone_size: .
v_call: TRBV4-2
cdr3_aa: CASSQNTEYNEQFF
cdr3_nt: TGTGCCAGCAGCCAAAATACCGAGTACAATGAGCAGTTCTTC

j_call: TRBJ1-6
cdr3_length: 16
d_call: .
clone_size: .
v_call: TRBV27
cdr3_aa: CASSTTGWGKNSPLHF
cdr3_nt: TGTGCCAGCAGTACGACAGGTTGGGGGAAAAATTCACCCCTCCACTTT

j_call: TRBJ2-5
cdr3_length: 10
d_call: .
clone_size: .
v_call: TRBV29-1
cdr3_aa: CSAKGETQYF
cdr3_nt: TGCAGCGCGAAGGGGGAGACCCAGTACTTC

j_call: TRBJ1-5
cdr3_length: 15
d_call: .
clone_size: .
v_call: TRBV19
cdr3_aa: CASSSSGGGNQPQHF
cdr3_nt: TGTGCCAGTAGTTCTAGCGGAGGTGGCAATCAGCCCCAGCATTTT

j_call: TRBJ2-7
cdr3_length: 16
d_call: TRBD1
clone_size: .
v_call: TRBV19
cdr3_aa: CASSIDGTGLIYEQYF
cdr3_nt: TGTGCCAGTAGTATAGATGGGACAGGGTTAATCTACGAGCAGTACTTC

j_call: TRBJ1-6
cdr3_length: 16
d_call: TRBD1
clone_size: .
v_call: TRBV5-6
cdr3_aa: CASSADRSSYNSPLHF
cdr3_nt: TGTGCCAGCAGCGCGGACAGGAGCTCCTATAATTCACCCCTCCACTTT

j_call: TRBJ2-2
cdr3_length: 18
d_call: TRBD2
clone_size: .
v_call: TRBV9
cdr3_aa: CASSPKLPGLAPSGELFF
cdr3_nt: TGTGCCAGCAGTCCTAAACTTCCGGGACTAGCTCCGTCCGGGGAGCTGTTTTTT

j_call: TRBJ1-4
cdr3_length: 14
d_call: TRBD1
clone_size: .
v_call: TRBV2
cdr3_aa: CASRDRVGSEKLFF
cdr3_nt: TGTGCCAGCAGAGACAGGGTTGGGAGTGAAAAACTGTTTTTT

j_call: TRBJ1-2
cdr3_length: 14
d_call: TRBD1
clone_size: .
v_call: TRBV7-2
cdr3_aa: CASSKTTGLYGYTF
cdr3_nt: TGTGCCAGCAGCAAGACGACAGGGCTTTATGGCTACACCTTC

j_call: TRBJ1-3
cdr3_length: 19
d_call: TRBD1
clone_size: once
v_call: TRBV9
cdr3_aa: CASSSGQGKGGLSGNTIYF
cdr3_nt: TGTGCCAGCAGCTCGGGACAGGGAAAAGGGGGTCTTTCCGGAAACACCATATATTTT

j_call: TRBJ2-1
cdr3_length: 16
d_call: .
clone_size: .
v_call: TRBV5-1
cdr3_aa: CASSLEGISNWDEQFF
cdr3_nt: TGCGCCAGCAGCTTGGAGGGGATTTCGAATTGGGATGAGCAGTTCTTC

j_call: TRBJ2-5
cdr3_length: 16
d_call: TRBD2
clone_size: .
v_call: TRBV7-2
cdr3_aa: CASSLDLGGEGETQYF
cdr3_nt: TGTGCCAGCAGCTTAGATCTGGGGGGGGAGGGAGAGACCCAGTACTTC

j_call: TRBJ1-2
cdr3_length: 14
d_call: .
clone_size: .
v_call: TRBV27
cdr3_aa: CASSRGGGSYGYTF
cdr3_nt: TGTGCCAGCAGTAGGGGAGGGGGGTCCTATGGCTACACCTTC

j_call: TRBJ2-7
cdr3_length: 13
d_call: .
clone_size: .
v_call: TRBV30
cdr3_aa: CALGPGGIYEQYF
cdr3_nt: TGTGCTTTGGGCCCAGGGGGGATCTACGAGCAGTACTTC

j_call: TRBJ1-2
cdr3_length: 15
d_call: TRBD1
clone_size: .
v_call: TRBV7-2
cdr3_aa: CASRKTGTDPYGYTF
cdr3_nt: TGTGCCAGCAGGAAGACCGGGACAGACCCCTATGGCTACACCTTC

j_call: TRBJ2-3
cdr3_length: 15
d_call: .
clone_size: .
v_call: TRBV4-1
cdr3_aa: CASSQDGSAGDTQYF
cdr3_nt: TGCGCCAGCAGCCAAGACGGGAGTGCCGGGGATACGCAGTATTTT

j_call: TRBJ2-1
cdr3_length: 19
d_call: TRBD2
clone_size: once
v_call: TRBV7-9
cdr3_aa: CASSLAPSWLAGGWNEQFF
cdr3_nt: TGTGCCAGCAGCTTAGCCCCCTCGTGGCTAGCGGGAGGGTGGAATGAGCAGTTCTTC

j_call: TRBJ2-6
cdr3_length: 15
d_call: .
clone_size: .
v_call: TRBV7-9
cdr3_aa: CASSSTVTGANVLTF
cdr3_nt: TGTGCCAGCAGCTCCACTGTCACTGGGGCCAACGTCCTGACTTTC

j_call: TRBJ1-2
cdr3_length: 16
d_call: .
clone_size: .
v_call: TRBV5-6
cdr3_aa: CASSLAAPGPSYGYTF
cdr3_nt: TGTGCCAGCAGCTTGGCGGCCCCCGGTCCTAGCTATGGCTACACCTTC

j_call: TRBJ2-1
cdr3_length: 19
d_call: TRBD2
clone_size: .
v_call: TRBV5-8
cdr3_aa: CASTLSHGLAGVGYNEQFF
cdr3_nt: TGTGCCAGCACCTTATCTCACGGACTAGCGGGAGTAGGGTACAATGAGCAGTTCTTC

j_call: TRBJ2-7
cdr3_length: 15
d_call: .
clone_size: .
v_call: TRBV7-2
cdr3_aa: CASSHPVGSAYEQYF
cdr3_nt: TGTGCCAGCAGCCACCCTGTTGGGAGTGCCTACGAGCAGTACTTC

j_call: TRBJ2-3
cdr3_length: 18
d_call: .
clone_size: .
v_call: TRBV10-3
cdr3_aa: CAIRTGGPGPSGLDTQYF
cdr3_nt: TGTGCCATCCGGACCGGAGGACCGGGTCCCTCGGGATTAGATACGCAGTATTTT

j_call: TRBJ1-1
cdr3_length: 14
d_call: TRBD1
clone_size: .
v_call: TRBV3-1/TRBV3-2
cdr3_aa: CASSRGQVNTEAFF
cdr3_nt: TGTGCCAGCAGCCGCGGACAGGTGAACACTGAAGCTTTCTTT

j_call: TRBJ2-7
cdr3_length: 16
d_call: TRBD2
clone_size: .
v_call: TRBV7-3
cdr3_aa: CASSLNGGSGFYEQYF
cdr3_nt: TGTGCCAGCAGCTTAAACGGCGGGAGCGGCTTTTACGAGCAGTACTTC

j_call: TRBJ2-7
cdr3_length: 15
d_call: TRBD1
clone_size: .
v_call: TRBV18
cdr3_aa: CASSPLTGQGNEQYF
cdr3_nt: TGTGCCAGCTCACCCCTAACGGGACAGGGAAACGAGCAGTACTTC

j_call: TRBJ1-1
cdr3_length: 10
d_call: .
clone_size: .
v_call: TRBV25-1
cdr3_aa: CASRNREAFF
cdr3_nt: TGTGCCAGCAGGAACAGGGAAGCTTTCTTT

j_call: TRBJ1-1
cdr3_length: 13
d_call: TRBD1
clone_size: .
v_call: TRBV27
cdr3_aa: CASSPPGQGGAFF
cdr3_nt: TGTGCCAGCAGCCCTCCGGGACAGGGTGGCGCTTTCTTT

j_call: TRBJ2-4
cdr3_length: 16
d_call: TRBD2
clone_size: .
v_call: TRBV5-6
cdr3_aa: CASSLGAGGPRNIQYF
cdr3_nt: TGTGCCAGCAGCTTGGGAGCGGGGGGGCCGAGAAACATTCAGTACTTC

j_call: TRBJ2-1
cdr3_length: 13
d_call: TRBD1
clone_size: .
v_call: TRBV11-2
cdr3_aa: CASSLTGSNEQFF
cdr3_nt: TGTGCCAGCAGCTTGACAGGGTCCAATGAGCAGTTCTTC

j_call: TRBJ1-5
cdr3_length: 18
d_call: TRBD1
clone_size: .
v_call: TRBV2
cdr3_aa: CASSVSGTEVYSNQPQHF
cdr3_nt: TGTGCCAGCAGTGTATCCGGGACAGAAGTTTATAGCAATCAGCCCCAGCATTTT

j_call: TRBJ1-1
cdr3_length: 14
d_call: .
clone_size: once
v_call: TRBV6-2/TRBV6-3
cdr3_aa: CASSYSGVRTEAFF
cdr3_nt: TGTGCCAGCAGTTACTCAGGGGTTAGAACTGAAGCTTTCTTT

j_call: TRBJ2-1
cdr3_length: 13
d_call: .
clone_size: .
v_call: TRBV11-3
cdr3_aa: CASSLDGYNEQFF
cdr3_nt: TGTGCCAGCAGCTTAGACGGCTACAATGAGCAGTTCTTC

j_call: TRBJ1-5
cdr3_length: 18
d_call: .
clone_size: .
v_call: TRBV5-1
cdr3_aa: CASSLEPLGQGINQPQHF
cdr3_nt: TGCGCCAGCAGCTTGGAGCCCCTGGGGCAGGGCATTAATCAGCCCCAGCATTTT

j_call: TRBJ2-7
cdr3_length: 16
d_call: TRBD1
clone_size: once
v_call: TRBV4-3
cdr3_aa: CASSHDRDRGPGEQYF
cdr3_nt: TGCGCCAGCAGCCATGACCGGGACAGGGGCCCGGGGGAGCAGTACTTC

j_call: TRBJ1-1
cdr3_length: 17
d_call: TRBD1
clone_size: .
v_call: TRBV27
cdr3_aa: CASSLSPGQGGYTEAFF
cdr3_nt: TGTGCCAGCAGTTTATCACCGGGACAGGGAGGGTACACTGAAGCTTTCTTT

j_call: TRBJ1-4
cdr3_length: 18
d_call: .
clone_size: .
v_call: TRBV6-2/TRBV6-3
cdr3_aa: CASSYPSQGRSTNEKLFF
cdr3_nt: TGTGCCAGCAGTTATCCCTCTCAGGGAAGGTCAACTAATGAAAAACTGTTTTTT